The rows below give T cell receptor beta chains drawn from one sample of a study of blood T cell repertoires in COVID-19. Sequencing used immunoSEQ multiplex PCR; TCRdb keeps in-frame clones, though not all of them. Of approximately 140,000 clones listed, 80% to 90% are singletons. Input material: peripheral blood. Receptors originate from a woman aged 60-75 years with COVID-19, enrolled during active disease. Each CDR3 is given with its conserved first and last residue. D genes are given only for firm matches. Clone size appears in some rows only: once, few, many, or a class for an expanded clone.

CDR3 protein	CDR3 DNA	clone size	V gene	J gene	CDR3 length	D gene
CASSQLVGFMNTEAFF	TGCGCCAGCAGCCAATTGGTCGGTTTCATGAACACTGAAGCTTTCTTT	few	TRBV4-1	TRBJ1-1	16	.
CASSEEGGGAYEQYF	TGTGCCAGCAGTGAAGAGGGCGGGGGAGCCTACGAGCAGTACTTC	.	TRBV6-1	TRBJ2-7	15	TRBD2
CASSLQGPGTTYEQYF	TGTGCCAGCAGCCTCCAAGGCCCCGGGACTACCTACGAGCAGTACTTC	.	TRBV3-1/TRBV3-2	TRBJ2-7	16	TRBD2
CASSLVSLSRTEAFF	TGTGCCAGCAGCTTAGTTAGCCTCTCCCGAACTGAAGCTTTCTTT	.	TRBV11-2	TRBJ1-1	15	.
CASSHNAGGLGSYGYTF	TGTGCCAGCAGTCATAACGCGGGCGGATTAGGGAGCTATGGCTACACCTTC	once	TRBV28	TRBJ1-2	17	.
CASSQDLTSEYNEQFF	TGCGCCAGCAGCCAAGATTTGACTAGCGAGTACAATGAGCAGTTCTTC	once	TRBV4-3	TRBJ2-1	16	TRBD2
CASSPYQGFRSYGYTF	TGTGCCAGCAGCCCCTACCAGGGGTTTAGGTCCTATGGCTACACCTTC	.	TRBV5-8	TRBJ1-2	16	.
CASSLPDQPQHF	TGTGCCAGCAGCTTGCCAGATCAGCCCCAGCATTTT	.	TRBV5-5	TRBJ1-5	12	.
CASTGQNFYNEQFF	TGTGCCAGTACTGGACAGAACTTCTACAATGAGCAGTTCTTC	.	TRBV19	TRBJ2-1	14	.
CASSSSLLKGGEQYF	TGTGCCAGCAGCTCCTCTTTATTAAAGGGAGGGGAGCAGTACTTC	.	TRBV7-2	TRBJ2-7	15	TRBD2
CASRGRETDTQYF	TGCGCCAGCAGGGGCAGGGAAACAGATACGCAGTATTTT	.	TRBV5-1	TRBJ2-3	13	.
CARYFSNRDKTFRTEAFF	TGTGCCAGATATTTTAGTAACCGGGACAAAACCTTTCGCACTGAAGCTTTCTTT	.	TRBV5-8	TRBJ1-1	18	.
CASSVGGPDTQYF	TGTGCCAGCAGCGTAGGGGGGCCAGATACGCAGTATTTT	few	TRBV9	TRBJ2-3	13	.
CASSAEQGVNTEAFF	TGCGCCAGCAGCGCCGAACAGGGGGTGAACACTGAAGCTTTCTTT	.	TRBV5-1	TRBJ1-1	15	TRBD1
CASSAGSIPYEQYF	TGCGCCAGCAGCGCAGGATCCATTCCCTACGAGCAGTACTTC	.	TRBV5-1	TRBJ2-7	14	.
CASSRTSGGLNTGELFF	TGCGCCAGCAGCCGGACTAGCGGGGGCCTGAACACCGGGGAGCTGTTTTTT	once	TRBV5-1	TRBJ2-2	17	TRBD2
CAISEDRGTEAFF	TGTGCCATCAGTGAAGACAGGGGCACTGAAGCTTTCTTT	.	TRBV10-3	TRBJ1-1	13	TRBD1
CASSPAGDSSYEQYF	TGTGCCAGCAGCCCCGCCGGGGACTCCTCCTACGAGCAGTACTTC	.	TRBV3-1/TRBV3-2	TRBJ2-7	15	.
CASSLARDRDRRAFF	TGCGCCAGCAGCTTGGCAAGGGACAGGGATAGGCGAGCTTTCTTT	.	TRBV5-1	TRBJ1-1	15	TRBD1
CASSILSSYEQYF	TGTGCCAGCAGCATCCTCTCCTCCTACGAGCAGTACTTC	.	TRBV7-2	TRBJ2-7	13	.
CASRNSWGGRHEQYF	TGTGCCAGCAGAAATTCTTGGGGGGGGAGACACGAGCAGTACTTC	.	TRBV6-5	TRBJ2-7	15	TRBD2
CATSDWGTGGLAQGNEQFF	TGTGCCACCAGTGATTGGGGGACAGGGGGACTAGCTCAAGGCAATGAGCAGTTCTTC	.	TRBV24-1	TRBJ2-1	19	TRBD1
CASSLGAGVHTQYF	TGTGCCAGCAGCTTAGGAGCTGGAGTTCATACGCAGTATTTT	.	TRBV7-6	TRBJ2-3	14	.
CASSRAPVAGGSYEQYF	TGCGCCAGCAGCCGGGCCCCCGTAGCGGGGGGTTCCTACGAGCAGTACTTC	.	TRBV4-3	TRBJ2-7	17	TRBD2
CATIGPGTGGLGPQHF	TGTGCCACCATCGGACCCGGGACAGGGGGCTTAGGGCCCCAGCATTTT	few	TRBV24-1	TRBJ1-5	16	TRBD1
CASRIRQGGPGELFF	TGTGCCAGCAGGATCCGACAGGGCGGTCCCGGGGAGCTGTTTTTT	.	TRBV11-3	TRBJ2-2	15	TRBD1
CASSYSRVKNVLTF	TGTGCCAGCAGTTACTCGAGGGTAAAGAACGTCCTGACTTTC	.	TRBV6-5	TRBJ2-6	14	.
CASSYLAGSTGELFF	TGTGCCAGCAGTTATCTGGCCGGGAGTACCGGGGAGCTGTTTTTT	.	TRBV6-2/TRBV6-3	TRBJ2-2	15	.
CASKTGGTYNEQFF	TGTGCCAGTAAGACGGGGGGAACCTACAATGAGCAGTTCTTC	.	TRBV19	TRBJ2-1	14	TRBD2
CASSLDGRNQPQHF	TGTGCCAGCAGCTTGGATGGGAGAAATCAGCCCCAGCATTTT	.	TRBV5-5	TRBJ1-5	14	.
CASSLPGQGIHNEQFF	TGTGCCAGCAGTTTACCCGGACAGGGAATCCACAATGAGCAGTTCTTC	.	TRBV28	TRBJ2-1	16	TRBD1
CASSDPGLEQYF	TGCGCCAGCTCAGACCCAGGGCTGGAGCAGTACTTC	.	TRBV5-1	TRBJ2-7	12	.
CASSDRTVSYEQYF	TGTGCCAGCAGTGATCGGACAGTCTCCTACGAGCAGTACTTC	.	TRBV25-1	TRBJ2-7	14	.
CAITPGQEGGYTF	TGTGCCATCACTCCCGGACAGGAGGGTGGCTACACCTTC	.	TRBV10-3	TRBJ1-2	13	TRBD1
CASSHELAGAFQETQYF	TGTGCCAGCAGTCACGAACTAGCGGGGGCCTTTCAAGAGACCCAGTACTTC	.	TRBV6-2/TRBV6-3	TRBJ2-5	17	TRBD2
CASSFFGGGSYEQYF	TGTGCCAGCAGCTTCTTCGGCGGGGGGTCCTACGAGCAGTACTTC	once	TRBV7-6	TRBJ2-7	15	TRBD2
CASSLANRALNTEAFF	TGTGCCAGCAGCTTGGCGAACAGGGCCCTGAACACTGAAGCTTTCTTT	.	TRBV5-6	TRBJ1-1	16	.
CASSVEVGGEQYF	TGTGCCAGCAGCGTAGAAGTGGGAGGCGAGCAGTACTTC	few	TRBV9	TRBJ2-7	13	.
CASSLDGQRDIQYF	TGTGCCAGCAGCTTAGATGGCCAGAGGGACATTCAGTACTTC	.	TRBV7-8	TRBJ2-4	14	.
CASSPGYGYTF	TGTGCCAGCAGTCCAGGATATGGCTACACCTTC	.	TRBV6-5	TRBJ1-2	11	.
CASSFLDRGGNQPQHF	TGTGCCAGCAGTTTCCTGGACAGGGGAGGCAATCAGCCCCAGCATTTT	few	TRBV6-2/TRBV6-3	TRBJ1-5	16	TRBD1
CASSLVGQTNSPLHF	TGTGCCAGCAGCTTAGTGGGACAGACGAATTCACCCCTCCACTTT	.	TRBV11-2	TRBJ1-6	15	TRBD1
CASSLQQVEAFF	TGTGCCAGCAGCTTACAACAGGTTGAAGCTTTCTTT	.	TRBV11-2	TRBJ1-1	12	.
CASSDTGFSGNTIYF	TGCGCCAGCAGCGATACAGGGTTCTCTGGAAACACCATATATTTT	.	TRBV5-1	TRBJ1-3	15	.
CASSRQDGYTF	TGTGCCAGCAGTAGACAGGATGGCTACACCTTC	.	TRBV12-3/TRBV12-4	TRBJ1-2	11	.
CASSLARGLSNEQFF	TGTGCCAGCAGCTTAGCCAGGGGCCTTAGCAATGAGCAGTTCTTC	once	TRBV11-2	TRBJ2-1	15	.
CSARQGNEQFF	TGCAGTGCTCGACAGGGGAATGAGCAGTTCTTC	.	TRBV20-1	TRBJ2-1	11	TRBD1
CASSLATENIQYF	TGTGCCAGCAGCTTAGCGACAGAAAACATTCAGTACTTC	few	TRBV7-2	TRBJ2-4	13	.
CASSTGVNTEAFF	TGTGCCAGCAGTACAGGGGTGAACACTGAAGCTTTCTTT	.	TRBV6-5	TRBJ1-1	13	TRBD1